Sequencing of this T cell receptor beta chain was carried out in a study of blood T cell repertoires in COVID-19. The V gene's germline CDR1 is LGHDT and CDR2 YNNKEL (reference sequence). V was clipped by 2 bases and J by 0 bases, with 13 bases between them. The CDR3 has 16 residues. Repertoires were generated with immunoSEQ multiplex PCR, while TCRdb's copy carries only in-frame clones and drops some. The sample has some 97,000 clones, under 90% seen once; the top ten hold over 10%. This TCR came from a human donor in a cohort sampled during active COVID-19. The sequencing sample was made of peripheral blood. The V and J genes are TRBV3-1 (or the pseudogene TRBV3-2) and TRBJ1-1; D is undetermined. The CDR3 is CASSQPRAGMNTEAFF. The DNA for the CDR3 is TGTGCCAGCAGCCAACCCCGAGCGGGGATGAACACTGAAGCTTTCTTT.